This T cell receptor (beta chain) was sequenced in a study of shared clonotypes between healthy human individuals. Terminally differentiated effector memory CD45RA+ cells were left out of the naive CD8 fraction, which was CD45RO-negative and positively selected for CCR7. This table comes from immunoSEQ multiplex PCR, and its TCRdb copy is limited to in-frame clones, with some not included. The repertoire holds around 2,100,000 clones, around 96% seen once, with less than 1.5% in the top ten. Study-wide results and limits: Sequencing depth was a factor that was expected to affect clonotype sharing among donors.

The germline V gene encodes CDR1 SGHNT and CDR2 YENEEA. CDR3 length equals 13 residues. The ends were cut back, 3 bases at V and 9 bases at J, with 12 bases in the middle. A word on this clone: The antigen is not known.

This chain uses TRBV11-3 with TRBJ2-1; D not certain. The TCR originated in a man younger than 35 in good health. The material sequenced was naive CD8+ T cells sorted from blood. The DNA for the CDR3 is TGTGCCAGCAGCTTTATATATCCCGGTGAGCAGTTCTTC. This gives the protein CASSFIYPGEQFF.